This TCR beta chain emerged from a study of blood T cell repertoires in COVID-19. Whole-study context: The cDNA or gDNA used as material had been derived from T cells, B-cell-depleted T cells, or PBMCs.

Per the authors' pipeline: Amplification of reference gene primers provided the estimated nucleated cell counts. Generated by immunoSEQ multiplex PCR, the TCRdb table keeps only in-frame clones and is missing some. V, J and clone size were drawn from that table, and D and trimming were deduced from the DNA. Of about 88,000 clones listed, about two thirds are singletons. V gave up 2 bases and J gave up 3 bases; unmatched junction bases: 8. Germline CDR1 is SGHTA and CDR2 is FQGTGA. There are 16 residues in the CDR3. This rearrangement joins TRBV7-3 to TRBJ1-1, with TRBD1 matching 8 bases. Sequencing used peripheral blood. The TCR sequence derives from a woman aged 55-70 years in a cohort sampled during active or convalescent COVID-19. The CDR3 loop is CASSLYRGKRDTEAFF. CDR3 DNA sequence: TGTGCCAGCAGCTTATACAGGGGGAAAAGGGACACTGAAGCTTTCTTT.